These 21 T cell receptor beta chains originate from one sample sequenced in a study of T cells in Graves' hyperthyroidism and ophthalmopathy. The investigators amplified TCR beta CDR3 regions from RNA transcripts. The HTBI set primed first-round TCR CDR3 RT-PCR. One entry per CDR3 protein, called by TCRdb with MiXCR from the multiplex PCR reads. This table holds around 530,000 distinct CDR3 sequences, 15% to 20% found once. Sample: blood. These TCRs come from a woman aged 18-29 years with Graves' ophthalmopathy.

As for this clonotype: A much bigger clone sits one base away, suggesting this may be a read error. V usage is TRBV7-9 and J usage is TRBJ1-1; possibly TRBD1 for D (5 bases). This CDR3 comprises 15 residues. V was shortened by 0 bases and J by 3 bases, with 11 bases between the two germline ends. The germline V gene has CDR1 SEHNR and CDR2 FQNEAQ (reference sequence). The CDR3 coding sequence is TGTGCCAGCAGCTTAGCGCGTATAGGGGACACTGAAGCTTTCTTT. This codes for CASSLARIGDTEAFF. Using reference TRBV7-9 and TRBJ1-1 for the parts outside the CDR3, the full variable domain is DTGVSQNPRHKITKRGQNVTFRCDPISEHNRLYWYRQTLGQGPEFLTYFQNEAQLEKSRLLSDRFSAERPKGSFSTLEIQRTEQGDSAMYLCASSLARIGDTEAFFGQGTRLTVV.

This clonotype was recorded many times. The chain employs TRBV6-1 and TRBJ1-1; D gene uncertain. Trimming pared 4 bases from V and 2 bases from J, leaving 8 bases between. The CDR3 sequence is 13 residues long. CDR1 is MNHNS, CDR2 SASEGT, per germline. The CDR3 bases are TGTGCCAGCAGTGGGGTGGGCAACACTGAAGCTTTCTTT. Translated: CASSGVGNTEAFF.

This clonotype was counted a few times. The CDR3 DNA reads TGTGCCAGCAGTTCCGGCAGGTATCGGTCGGTGTCTGGGGCCAACGTCCTGACTTTC. Amino acids: CASSSGRYRSVSGANVLTF. The chain employs TRBV27 and TRBJ2-6; no definite D call. CDR3 size: 19 residues. V lost 4 bases to trimming and J lost 1 base, with 20 bases between them. Germline values: CDR1 MNHEY, CDR2 SMNVEV (reference sequence).

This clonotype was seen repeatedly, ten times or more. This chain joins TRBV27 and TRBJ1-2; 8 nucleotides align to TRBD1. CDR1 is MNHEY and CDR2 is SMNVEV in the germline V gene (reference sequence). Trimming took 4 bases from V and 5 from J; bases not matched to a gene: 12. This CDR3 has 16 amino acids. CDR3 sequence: CASSSRTGMGGYGYTF. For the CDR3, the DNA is TGTGCCAGCAGTTCCCGGACAGGGATGGGGGGTTATGGCTACACCTTC.

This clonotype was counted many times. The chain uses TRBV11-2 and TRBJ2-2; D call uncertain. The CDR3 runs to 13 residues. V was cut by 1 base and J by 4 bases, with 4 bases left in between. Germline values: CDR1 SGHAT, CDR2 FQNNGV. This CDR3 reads CASSLGTTGELFF. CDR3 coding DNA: TGTGCCAGCAGCTTAGGGACCACCGGGGAGCTGTTTTTT.

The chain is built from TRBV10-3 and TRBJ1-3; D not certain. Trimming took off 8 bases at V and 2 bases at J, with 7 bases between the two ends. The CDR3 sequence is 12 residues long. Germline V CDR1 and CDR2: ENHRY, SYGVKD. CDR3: CAIRGAGNTIYF. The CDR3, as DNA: TGTGCCATCCGTGGAGCTGGAAACACCATATATTTT.

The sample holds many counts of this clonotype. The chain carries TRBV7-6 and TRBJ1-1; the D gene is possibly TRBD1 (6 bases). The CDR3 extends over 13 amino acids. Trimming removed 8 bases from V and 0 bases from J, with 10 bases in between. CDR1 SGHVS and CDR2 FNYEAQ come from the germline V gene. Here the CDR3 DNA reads TGTGCCAGCGGGACACTAATGAACACTGAAGCTTTCTTT. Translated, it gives CASGTLMNTEAFF.

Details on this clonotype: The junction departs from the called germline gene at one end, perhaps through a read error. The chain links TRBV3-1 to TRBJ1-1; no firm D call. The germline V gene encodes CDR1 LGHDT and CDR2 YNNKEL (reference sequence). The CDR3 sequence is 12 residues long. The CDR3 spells CACSLSGTEAFF. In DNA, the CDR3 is TGTGCCTGCAGCCTTTCGGGCACTGAAGCTTTCTTT.

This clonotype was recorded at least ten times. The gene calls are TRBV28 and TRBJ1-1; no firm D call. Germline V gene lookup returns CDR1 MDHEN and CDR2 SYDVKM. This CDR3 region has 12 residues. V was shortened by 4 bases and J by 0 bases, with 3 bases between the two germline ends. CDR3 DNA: TGTGCCAGCAGTTCGGTGAACACTGAAGCTTTCTTT. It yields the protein CASSSVNTEAFF.

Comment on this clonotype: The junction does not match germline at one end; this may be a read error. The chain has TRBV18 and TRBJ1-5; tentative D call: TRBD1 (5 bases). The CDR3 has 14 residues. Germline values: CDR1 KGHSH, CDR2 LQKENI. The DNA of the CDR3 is TGTGCCAGCTCGCCCGACAGAGCCAATCAGTCCCAGCATTTT. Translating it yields CASSPDRANQSQHF.

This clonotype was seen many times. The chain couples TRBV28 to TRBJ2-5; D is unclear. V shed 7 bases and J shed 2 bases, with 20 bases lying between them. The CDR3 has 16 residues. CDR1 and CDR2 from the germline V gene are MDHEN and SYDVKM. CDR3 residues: CASTPPGPVIQETQYF. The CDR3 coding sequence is TGTGCCAGCACCCCACCCGGCCCCGTGATACAAGAGACCCAGTACTTC.

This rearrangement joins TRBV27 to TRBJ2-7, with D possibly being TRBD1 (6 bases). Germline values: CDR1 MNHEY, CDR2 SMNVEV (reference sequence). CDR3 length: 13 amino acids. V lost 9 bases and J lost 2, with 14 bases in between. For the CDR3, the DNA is TGTGCCAGTAAGGACAGTACCGCCTACGAGCAGTACTTC. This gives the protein CASKDSTAYEQYF.

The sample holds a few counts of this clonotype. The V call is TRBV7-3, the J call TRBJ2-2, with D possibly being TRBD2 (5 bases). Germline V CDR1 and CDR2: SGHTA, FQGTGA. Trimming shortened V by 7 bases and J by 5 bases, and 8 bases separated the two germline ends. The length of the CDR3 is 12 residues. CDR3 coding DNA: TGTGCCAGCAAAGAGGGTACCGGGGAGCTGTTTTTT. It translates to CASKEGTGELFF.

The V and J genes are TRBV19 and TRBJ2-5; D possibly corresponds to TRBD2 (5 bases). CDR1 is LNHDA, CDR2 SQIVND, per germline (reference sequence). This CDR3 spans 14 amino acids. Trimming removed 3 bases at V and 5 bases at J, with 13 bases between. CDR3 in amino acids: CASSIGSSGETQYF. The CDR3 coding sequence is TGTGCCAGTAGTATTGGGAGTTCGGGGGAGACCCAGTACTTC.

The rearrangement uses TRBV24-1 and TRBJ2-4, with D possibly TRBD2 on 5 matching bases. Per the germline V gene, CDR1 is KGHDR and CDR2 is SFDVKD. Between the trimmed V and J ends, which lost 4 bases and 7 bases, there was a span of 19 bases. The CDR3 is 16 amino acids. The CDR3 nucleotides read TGTGCCACCAGTGACCCCTTCAATCCGGGCGGGAACATTCAGTACTTC. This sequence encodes CATSDPFNPGGNIQYF.

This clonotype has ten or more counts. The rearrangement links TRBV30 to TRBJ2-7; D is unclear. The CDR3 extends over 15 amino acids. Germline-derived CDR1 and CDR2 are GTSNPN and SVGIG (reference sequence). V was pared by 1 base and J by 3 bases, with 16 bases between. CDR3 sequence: CAWSGPFNSYYEQYF. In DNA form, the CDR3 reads TGTGCCTGGAGTGGCCCTTTCAACTCCTACTACGAGCAGTACTTC.

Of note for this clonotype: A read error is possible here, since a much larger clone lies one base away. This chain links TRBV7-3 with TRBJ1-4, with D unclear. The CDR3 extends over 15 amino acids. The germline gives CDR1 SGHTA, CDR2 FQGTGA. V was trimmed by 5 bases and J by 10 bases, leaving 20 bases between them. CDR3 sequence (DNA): TGTGCCAGCAGCGCAACGGACGAGGATGGAGGAAAACTGTTTTTT. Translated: CASSATDEDGGKLFF.

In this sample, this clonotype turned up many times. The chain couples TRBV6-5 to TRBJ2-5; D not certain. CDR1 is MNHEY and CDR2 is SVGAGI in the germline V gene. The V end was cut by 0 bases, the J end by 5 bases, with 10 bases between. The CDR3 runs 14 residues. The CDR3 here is CASSYSGLSETQYF. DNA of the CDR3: TGTGCCAGCAGTTACTCAGGGCTGAGTGAGACCCAGTACTTC.

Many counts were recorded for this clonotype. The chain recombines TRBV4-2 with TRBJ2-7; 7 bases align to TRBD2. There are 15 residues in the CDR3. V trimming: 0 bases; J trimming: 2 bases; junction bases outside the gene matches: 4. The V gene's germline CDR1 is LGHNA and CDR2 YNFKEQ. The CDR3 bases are TGTGCCAGCAGCCAAGATACCCTAGCGGCCTACGAGCAGTACTTC. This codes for CASSQDTLAAYEQYF.

The CDR3 DNA reads TGTGCCTGGAGGAGGACAGGAGGAGGGTATGGCTACACCTTC. Its translation is CAWRRTGGGYGYTF. J is TRBJ1-2 and V is TRBV30, with 7 positions matching TRBD1. The CDR3 has 14 residues. The ends lost 3 bases at V and 5 bases at J; junction bases unmatched: 9. Germline CDR1 reads GTSNPN; CDR2 reads SVGIG (reference sequence).

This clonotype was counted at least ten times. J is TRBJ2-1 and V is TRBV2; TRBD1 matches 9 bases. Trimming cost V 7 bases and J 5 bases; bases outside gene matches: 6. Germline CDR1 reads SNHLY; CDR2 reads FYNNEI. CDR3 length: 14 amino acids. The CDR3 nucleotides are TGTGCCAGCAAGGACAGGGGAAGTAACAATGAGCAGTTCTTC. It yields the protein CASKDRGSNNEQFF.